These 11 T cell receptor beta chains share one sample of origin, sequenced in a study of T cells in localized non-small cell lung cancer. Sequencing was performed with immunoSEQ multiplex PCR; in TCRdb, only in-frame clones are kept and a portion is missing. The repertoire holds roughly 71,000 clones, with roughly 90% as singletons. The sample consisted of peripheral blood, taken before any cancer treatment. These TCRs come from a male donor at least 60 years old with stage III squamous cell lung carcinoma.

The V and J genes are TRBV6-1 and TRBJ2-1; 7 bases match TRBD1. In germline, CDR1 is MNHNS, CDR2 SASEGT. Trimming at V came to 6 bases and at J to 9 bases, leaving 11 bases not matched to a gene. This CDR3 region has 14 residues. The CDR3 loop reads CASRPGQPSTEQFF. The CDR3 DNA follows: TGTGCCAGCAGACCGGGACAGCCCTCGACTGAGCAGTTCTTC.

The rearrangement joins TRBV30 to TRBJ2-3, with D hard to call. Germline CDR1 is GTSNPN and CDR2 is SVGIG (reference sequence). Trimming shortened V by 0 bases and J by 1 base, and 5 bases separated the two germline ends. There are 13 residues in the CDR3. The CDR3 loop is CAWSVHGTDTQYF. The CDR3 DNA follows: TGTGCCTGGAGTGTACACGGCACAGATACGCAGTATTTT.

The V gene is TRBV2, the J gene TRBJ2-2; D gene ambiguous. This CDR3 region has 15 residues. Germline V lookup: CDR1 SNHLY, CDR2 FYNNEI. Trimming cost V 6 bases and J 1 base, with 12 bases left between them. This CDR3 reads CASSLLARNTGELFF. CDR3 sequence (DNA): TGTGCCAGCAGCTTACTTGCTAGGAACACCGGGGAGCTGTTTTTT.

The chain recombines TRBV29-1 with TRBJ1-2; no reliable D call. Germline V gives CDR1 SQVTM, CDR2 ANQGSEA. The CDR3 length is 13 residues. Trimming took 1 base from V and 8 from J, leaving 14 bases between them. The CDR3 DNA sequence: TGCAGCGTTGAAGTAACTAGCGATTCGGGCTACACCTTC. Translating gives CSVEVTSDSGYTF.

This clone occurred once. The chain combines TRBV29-1 with TRBJ2-3; no firm D call. Trimming took 2 bases from V and 6 from J, leaving 15 bases between them. Germline values: CDR1 SQVTM, CDR2 ANQGSEA. There are 14 residues in the CDR3. The CDR3 loop is CSVERREQTDTQYF. DNA for the CDR3: TGCAGCGTTGAAAGAAGGGAACAGACCGATACGCAGTATTTT.

The rearrangement uses TRBV11-2 and TRBJ2-5; D unclear. The CDR3 sequence is 14 residues long. CDR1 SGHAT and CDR2 FQNNGV come from the germline V gene. V was pared by 2 bases and J by 4 bases, with 11 bases between. CDR3 sequence reads: CASSLRSARETQYF. CDR3 sequence (DNA): TGTGCCAGCAGCTTAAGGTCGGCGCGAGAGACCCAGTACTTC.

This sequence joins TRBV14 and TRBJ2-1, with 8 bases fitting TRBD1. Germline loops: CDR1 SGHDN, CDR2 FVKESK. The junction had 15 bases not matched to a gene; V was cut back by 2 bases and J by 12 bases. The CDR3 length is 16 residues. CDR3 coding DNA: TGTGCCAGCAGCCAACTTTTCGGGACAGGAGGGGGGAGGCAGTTCTTC. Its translation is CASSQLFGTGGGRQFF.

Written as DNA, the CDR3 is TGCGCCAGCAGCTTGCACGGGACAGGGGGTGACACTGAAGCTTTCTTT. It yields the protein CASSLHGTGGDTEAFF. J is TRBJ1-1 and V is TRBV5-1; TRBD1 aligns across 11 bases. This CDR3 contains 16 residues. CDR1 and CDR2 from the germline V gene are SGHRS and YFSETQ. The V gene end was trimmed by 1 base and the J gene end by 3 bases; junction bases not matched to a gene: 5.

The V call is TRBV7-9, the J call TRBJ2-2; a weak D match, TRBD1 (6 bases). This CDR3 is 17 amino acids long. The ends were cut back, 1 base at V and 10 bases at J, with 22 bases in the middle. CDR1 is SEHNR and CDR2 is FQNEAQ in the germline V gene (reference sequence). Here the CDR3 reads CASSLGEGQGYFLELFF. The CDR3 nucleotides read TGTGCCAGCAGCTTAGGAGAGGGGCAGGGGTACTTCCTGGAGCTGTTTTTT. Full variable domain (rest looked up from reference TRBV7-9 and TRBJ2-2): DTGVSQNPRHKITKRGQNVTFRCDPISEHNRLYWYRQTLGQGPEFLTYFQNEAQLEKSRLLSDRFSAERPKGSFSTLEIQRTEQGDSAMYLCASSLGEGQGYFLELFFGEGSRLTVL.

The V gene is TRBV9, the J gene TRBJ1-6; D not resolved. The V gene's germline CDR1 is SGDLS and CDR2 YYNGEE. There are 14 residues in the CDR3. Deletions cut 7 bases from V and 0 bases from J, with 8 bases between. The CDR3 is CASGTPSYNSPLHF. For the CDR3, the DNA is TGTGCCAGCGGTACCCCCTCCTATAATTCACCCCTCCACTTT.

Within the sample, this clone is medium-sized. The chain carries TRBV10-3 and TRBJ1-4; D is possibly TRBD1 (5 bases). The V gene's germline CDR1 is ENHRY and CDR2 SYGVKD. The CDR3 spans 16 residues. The germline V and J ends were trimmed by 10 bases and 6 bases, with 24 bases remaining between them. CDR3 amino acids: CATGRGDGGRDEKLFF. The CDR3 DNA follows: TGTGCCACCGGACGGGGTGATGGGGGAAGGGATGAAAAACTGTTTTTT.